Listed below are T cell receptor beta chains from one sample, sequenced in a study of blood T cell repertoires in COVID-19. Data came from immunoSEQ multiplex PCR; TCRdb stores just in-frame clones and leaves some out. This sample has roughly 140,000 clones; 88% occur once, and the top ten carry 2.3%. Sequenced: peripheral blood. Source of these receptors: a human donor in a cohort sampled during active COVID-19. CDR3s include the opening cysteine and the closing phenylalanine or tryptophan. A D gene is named only where the DNA matches it firmly. The listing skips clone size in some rows; elsewhere it reads once, few, many or a size class.

TRBV9	-	-	TRBJ2-1	CASSVEGGGAKQFF	TGTGCCAGCAGCGTAGAGGGTGGGGGCGCGAAGCAGTTCTTC
TRBV5-1	-	TRBD1	TRBJ2-7	CASSFGDRGPEQYF	TGCGCCAGCAGCTTCGGGGACAGGGGCCCCGAGCAGTACTTC
TRBV7-2	once	TRBD1	TRBJ2-1	CASSFQQGAMEFF	TGTGCCAGCAGCTTCCAACAGGGGGCGATGGAGTTCTTC
TRBV5-1	-	TRBD2	TRBJ2-1	CASSFRILAGADNEQFF	TGCGCCAGCAGCTTCCGTATTCTAGCGGGAGCCGACAATGAGCAGTTCTTC
TRBV11-2	-	TRBD2	TRBJ2-2	CASSLDRGLADTGELFF	TGTGCCAGCAGCTTAGATCGCGGACTAGCAGACACCGGGGAGCTGTTTTTT
TRBV9	-	-	TRBJ1-1	CASSRGDQGTEAFF	TGTGCCAGCAGTCGAGGGGATCAGGGGACTGAAGCTTTCTTT
TRBV5-1	-	-	TRBJ2-5	CASSRRGETQYF	TGCGCCAGCTCCCGAAGGGGGGAGACCCAGTACTTC
TRBV7-9	-	TRBD1	TRBJ1-4	CASSPPGTVREKLFF	TGTGCCAGCAGCCCCCCCGGGACAGTCCGTGAAAAACTGTTTTTT
TRBV5-1	-	-	TRBJ2-5	CASSLGTVETQYF	TGCGCCAGCAGCTTGGGGACAGTCGAGACCCAGTACTTC
TRBV18	-	-	TRBJ2-3	CASSLNRGRDTQYF	TGTGCCAGCTCACTGAACCGGGGGAGGGATACGCAGTATTTT
TRBV7-2	-	TRBD2	TRBJ2-1	CASSLVGTSGMSSKEQFF	TGTGCCAGCAGCTTAGTTGGGACTAGCGGGATGTCGAGTAAAGAGCAGTTCTTC
TRBV6-2/TRBV6-3	-	TRBD1	TRBJ1-5	CASSYLDRGSQHF	TGTGCCAGCAGTTATTTAGACAGGGGCAGCCAGCATTTT
TRBV11-2	-	TRBD2	TRBJ2-3	CASRTGLVADTQYF	TGTGCCAGCAGGACCGGACTAGTCGCGGATACGCAGTATTTT
TRBV5-8	-	TRBD2	TRBJ2-2	CASSLGPGLAFSGELFF	TGTGCCAGCAGCTTGGGACCGGGACTAGCTTTTTCCGGGGAGCTGTTTTTT
TRBV18	-	-	TRBJ2-1	CASSRTAVTNDEQFF	TGTGCCAGCTCCCGGACTGCCGTGACCAACGATGAGCAGTTCTTC
TRBV24-1	-	-	TRBJ1-1	CATNRFVPKNTEAFF	TGTGCCACCAATCGGTTTGTGCCCAAGAACACTGAAGCTTTCTTT
TRBV18	-	-	TRBJ1-5	CASSLDSFNQPQHF	TGTGCCAGCTCATTGGACAGTTTTAATCAGCCCCAGCATTTT
TRBV7-3	-	-	TRBJ1-1	CASSSHTNTEAFF	TGTGCCAGCAGTTCACATACGAACACTGAAGCTTTCTTT
TRBV6-5	-	TRBD2	TRBJ2-1	CASLHLRGGPDEQFF	TGTGCCAGCCTCCATTTGCGGGGGGGCCCGGATGAGCAGTTCTTC
TRBV28	-	TRBD1	TRBJ2-5	CAIRSMTGSKETQYF	TGTGCCATTAGGTCTATGACAGGGAGTAAAGAGACCCAGTACTTC
TRBV30	-	TRBD2	TRBJ2-1	CAWSALGPSGYNEQFF	TGTGCCTGGAGTGCCCTGGGGCCTAGCGGATACAATGAGCAGTTCTTC
TRBV27	-	TRBD1	TRBJ1-6	CASRSTGGTNSPLHF	TGTGCCAGCAGATCCACAGGGGGCACTAATTCACCCCTCCACTTT
TRBV28	-	-	TRBJ2-3	CASSFMWREQYF	TGTGCCAGCAGTTTTATGTGGCGGGAGCAGTATTTT
TRBV4-3	-	TRBD1	TRBJ1-2	CASSQVLGQRGYTF	TGCGCCAGCAGCCAAGTGTTGGGACAGCGGGGCTACACCTTC
TRBV5-4	-	-	TRBJ1-6	CASRAGGTANSPLHF	TGTGCCAGCAGAGCCGGAGGGACTGCTAATTCACCCCTCCACTTT
TRBV6-5	-	-	TRBJ2-1	CASASLTPLLEQFF	TGTGCCAGCGCATCCTTGACCCCCCTACTAGAGCAGTTCTTC
TRBV30	-	TRBD1	TRBJ1-5	CAWSVRGQGGYQPQHF	TGTGCCTGGAGTGTACGGGGACAGGGAGGGTATCAGCCCCAGCATTTT
TRBV10-3	-	TRBD2	TRBJ2-1	CAISVSGLAGDYEQFF	TGTGCCATCAGTGTCTCCGGACTAGCGGGAGACTATGAGCAGTTCTTC
TRBV24-1	-	-	TRBJ1-4	CATSDWRGEKLFF	TGTGCCACCAGTGATTGGAGGGGAGAAAAACTGTTTTTT
TRBV10-1	-	TRBD1	TRBJ1-1	CASSFQGDTEAFF	TGCGCCAGCAGTTTCCAGGGGGACACTGAAGCTTTCTTT
TRBV27	-	-	TRBJ2-5	CASSLSGFETQYF	TGTGCCAGCAGTTTGTCCGGTTTTGAGACCCAGTACTTC
TRBV4-1	-	TRBD2	TRBJ2-3	CASSQELAGDSTDTQYF	TGCGCCAGCAGCCAAGAATTGGCGGGGGACAGCACAGATACGCAGTATTTT
TRBV4-2	few	-	TRBJ1-3	CASSQNEGTGNTIYF	TGTGCCAGCAGCCAGAATGAGGGAACAGGAAACACCATATATTTT
TRBV3-1/TRBV3-2	-	-	TRBJ1-1	CASSWARRQNTEAFF	TGTGCCAGCAGCTGGGCTAGGAGGCAGAACACTGAAGCTTTCTTT
TRBV19	-	TRBD2	TRBJ2-1	CASSMSPGGPSNEQFF	TGTGCCAGTAGTATGTCACCGGGGGGGCCAAGTAATGAGCAGTTCTTC
TRBV10-1	-	TRBD1	TRBJ2-7	CASSDPNSDRAESYEQYF	TGCGCCAGCAGTGACCCGAACTCTGACAGGGCCGAATCCTACGAGCAGTACTTC
TRBV18	few	TRBD2	TRBJ2-2	CASSPTSANTGELFF	TGTGCCAGCTCACCTACTAGCGCGAACACCGGGGAGCTGTTTTTT
TRBV5-1	-	TRBD2	TRBJ2-1	CASSVTSGGQGNEQFF	TGCGCCAGCAGCGTGACTAGCGGGGGCCAGGGCAATGAGCAGTTCTTC
TRBV30	-	-	TRBJ1-1	CAWSFMNTEAFF	TGTGCCTGGAGTTTCATGAACACTGAAGCTTTCTTT
TRBV4-3	-	TRBD1	TRBJ1-2	CASSQEDRAGGYTF	TGCGCCAGCAGCCAAGAGGACAGGGCGGGCGGCTACACCTTC
TRBV29-1	once	-	TRBJ2-2	CSVLDRLNTGELFF	TGCAGCGTCTTGGACAGACTGAACACCGGGGAGCTGTTTTTT
TRBV30	once	-	TRBJ2-7	CAWELQGYEQYF	TGTGCCTGGGAACTACAGGGCTACGAGCAGTACTTC
TRBV7-8	-	-	TRBJ1-2	CASSLNRDRYGYTF	TGTGCCAGCAGCCTTAACAGGGACCGCTATGGCTACACCTTC
TRBV6-5	few	-	TRBJ1-4	CASSSGTHNEKLFF	TGTGCCAGCAGCTCAGGAACGCACAATGAAAAACTGTTTTTT
TRBV6-4	once	TRBD2	TRBJ2-1	CASSEFSGAISYNEQFF	TGTGCCAGCAGTGAGTTTAGCGGGGCCATCTCCTACAATGAGCAGTTCTTC
TRBV28	once	-	TRBJ1-4	CASRVNFRNEKLFF	TGTGCCAGCAGGGTAAATTTCAGGAATGAAAAACTGTTTTTT
TRBV19	-	-	TRBJ2-5	CASSAAGVQETQYF	TGTGCCAGTAGTGCGGCAGGGGTCCAAGAGACCCAGTACTTC